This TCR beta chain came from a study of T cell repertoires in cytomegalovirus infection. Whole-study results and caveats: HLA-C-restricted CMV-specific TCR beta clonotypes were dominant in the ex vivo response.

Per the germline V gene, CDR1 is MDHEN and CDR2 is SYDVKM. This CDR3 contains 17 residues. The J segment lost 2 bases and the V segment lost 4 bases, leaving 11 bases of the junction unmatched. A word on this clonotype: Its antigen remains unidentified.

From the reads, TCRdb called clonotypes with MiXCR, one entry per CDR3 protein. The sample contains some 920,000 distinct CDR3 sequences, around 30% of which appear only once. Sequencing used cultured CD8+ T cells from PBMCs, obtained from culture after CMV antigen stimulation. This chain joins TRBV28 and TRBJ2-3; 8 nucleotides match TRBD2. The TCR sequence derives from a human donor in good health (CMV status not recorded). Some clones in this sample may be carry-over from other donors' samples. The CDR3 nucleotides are TGTGCCAGCAGTTCGGAGGGGCTAGCGGGTATCACAGATACGCAGTATTTT. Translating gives CASSSEGLAGITDTQYF.